The sequence of this T cell receptor beta chain was determined in a study of blood T cell repertoires in COVID-19. Study overall: Samples representing acute and convalescent COVID-19 were sourced from the United States, Italy and Spain.

V lost 5 bases and J 4 bases, leaving 11 bases between the germline ends. The germline V gene has CDR1 SGHTA and CDR2 FQGTGA. This CDR3 is built from 13 residues. Original processing methods: From reference gene primer amplification, estimates of nucleated cell counts were derived. Generated by immunoSEQ multiplex PCR, the TCRdb table keeps only in-frame clones and is missing some. The DNA gave D and trimming, while V, J and clone size come from that table. The sample holds roughly 200,000 clones, about 78% seen once. This clone was observed a single time. The sequencing sample was made of peripheral blood. The receptor's source is a woman aged 45-60 years with active or convalescent COVID-19. This chain joins TRBV7-3 and TRBJ1-1; D is unresolved. The CDR3 here is CASSTGWSTEAFF. The CDR3 DNA reads as TGTGCCAGCAGCACGGGGTGGAGCACTGAAGCTTTCTTT.